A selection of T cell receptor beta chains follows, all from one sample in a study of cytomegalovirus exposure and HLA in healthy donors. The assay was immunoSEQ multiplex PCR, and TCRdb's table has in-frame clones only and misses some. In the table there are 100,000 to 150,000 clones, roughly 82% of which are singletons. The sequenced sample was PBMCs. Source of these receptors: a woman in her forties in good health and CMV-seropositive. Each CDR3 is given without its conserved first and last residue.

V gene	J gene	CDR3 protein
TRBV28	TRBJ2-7	ASSRQRPFEQY
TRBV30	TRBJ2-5	AWRATGTQETQY
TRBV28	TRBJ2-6	ASRLAGAHSGANVLT
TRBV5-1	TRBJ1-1	ASSYPDRSTEAF
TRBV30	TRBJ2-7	AWGRQGSPYEQY
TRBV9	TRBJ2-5	ASSVETSQTQY
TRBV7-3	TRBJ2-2	ASSLTGVGELF
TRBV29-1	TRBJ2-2	SVGAGGPGTGELF
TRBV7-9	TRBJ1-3	ASSGTGKGNTIY
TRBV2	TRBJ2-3	ASRETSGATDTQY
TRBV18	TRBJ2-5	ASSKEQGQEETQY